This T cell receptor beta chain was found in a study of Tregs in tolerant kidney transplant recipients. Study results and limitations: The small number of patients limits these findings pending further validation. Tregs expanded with activated donor B cells seemed most donor-specific. This study did not directly address biological reproducibility.

Thawed PBMCs were FACS-sorted into unstimulated CD4+CD25+CD127- regulatory T cells, CD4+CD25- non-regulatory cells, CD4 and CD8 cells. This CDR3 region has 14 residues. The V gene end was trimmed by 5 bases and the J gene end by 9 bases; junction bases not matched to a gene: 7. Germline V gene lookup returns CDR1 MNHNS and CDR2 SASEGT. Clones were read by immunoSEQ multiplex PCR, and TCRdb kept only the in-frame ones, dropping some. The table records about 240,000 clones, roughly 80% of them present only once. Remarks on this clone: Its antigen remains unknown.

The gene calls are TRBV6-1 and TRBJ1-6, with 7 bases fitting TRBD1. Sequencing input: CD4+ T cells from blood. The TCR was taken from a human donor in good health. CDR3: CASSNRQGGSPLHF. DNA of the CDR3: TGTGCCAGCAGTAACCGACAGGGCGGTTCACCCCTCCACTTT.